One and the same sample provided the 11 T cell receptor beta chains below, sequenced in a study of OX40 agonist ivuxolimab in advanced cancers. Method: immunoSEQ multiplex PCR; TCRdb's copy keeps in-frame clones and lacks some. The sample shows 20,000 to 25,000 clones, 88% of them seen only once. The sequencing used CD4+ or CD8+ T cells sorted from blood, collected in a trial of the OX40 agonist ivuxolimab. The receptors were gathered from an adult with an advanced solid tumor such as melanoma, head and neck, liver or kidney cancer.

The CDR3: CASSPGRRGGTEAFF. The CDR3 bases are TGTGCCAGCAGCCCCGGGCGCAGGGGAGGCACTGAAGCTTTCTTT. This chain connects TRBV7-2 to TRBJ1-1; weak D call: TRBD1 (6 bases). This CDR3 has 15 residues. Trimming cost V 5 bases and J 4 bases, with 17 bases left between them. The germline gives CDR1 SGHTA, CDR2 FQGNSA.

The V and J genes are TRBV7-9 and TRBJ1-5, with D unresolved. The CDR3 runs 14 residues. Germline assignment: CDR1 SEHNR and CDR2 FQNEAQ (reference sequence). Between the trimmed V and J ends, which lost 3 bases and 3 bases, there was a span of 9 bases. The chain's CDR3 is CASSLLGFNQPQHF. CDR3 bases: TGTGCCAGCAGCTTGTTGGGGTTCAATCAGCCCCAGCATTTT.

The chain carries TRBV11-2 and TRBJ2-1; 8 bases agree with TRBD1. The CDR3 is made up of 15 amino acids. V lost 0 bases, J lost 5 bases, and 3 bases stayed unmatched. Germline V gene lookup returns CDR1 SGHAT and CDR2 FQNNGV. Here the CDR3 DNA reads TGTGCCAGCAGCTTAGATCGGACAGGGAACAATGAGCAGTTCTTC. Encoded protein: CASSLDRTGNNEQFF.

In nucleotides, the CDR3 is TGTGCCAGCAGCCAAGACTGGGGAAGCTCACCCCTCCACTTT. Its protein is CASSQDWGSSPLHF. The V call is TRBV14, the J call TRBJ1-6, with no clear D. Germline CDR1 is SGHDN and CDR2 is FVKESK. V lost 0 bases, J lost 10 bases, and 10 bases lay in between. The CDR3 spans 14 residues.

This clone was seen only a few times. V usage is TRBV11-2 and J usage is TRBJ2-7; 9 bases fit TRBD1. Trimming took 5 bases from V and 4 from J; bases not matched to a gene: 3. The germline V gene encodes CDR1 SGHAT and CDR2 FQNNGV. The CDR3 has 13 residues. The CDR3 here is CASSPDRGYEQYF. CDR3 coding DNA: TGTGCCAGCAGCCCGGACAGGGGTTACGAGCAGTACTTC.

The DNA for the CDR3 is TGTGCCAGCAGTGAAGGGACTAGCGACACCGGGGAGCTGTTTTTT. Amino acids: CASSEGTSDTGELFF. The genes are TRBV2 and TRBJ2-2, with 9 bases fitting TRBD2. V lost 1 base, J lost 3 bases, and 0 bases stayed unmatched. Germline V lookup: CDR1 SNHLY, CDR2 FYNNEI. CDR3 size: 15 residues.

V gene TRBV7-9 combines with J gene TRBJ1-3; 7 nucleotides line up with TRBD1. Per the germline V gene, CDR1 is SEHNR and CDR2 is FQNEAQ (reference sequence). The CDR3 has 15 residues. J lost 0 bases, V lost 3 bases, and 2 bases had no gene match. In nucleotides, the CDR3 is TGTGCCAGCAGCTTTGCAGGGGGCTCTGGAAACACCATATATTTT. This translates into CASSFAGGSGNTIYF.

In this sample, this clone turned up once. The J gene is TRBJ2-2, the V gene TRBV2, with 7 bases matching TRBD1. V was pared by 5 bases and J by 6 bases, with 9 bases of the junction left unmatched. There are 15 residues in the CDR3. Germline CDR1 is SNHLY and CDR2 is FYNNEI. The CDR3 spells CASSTRQGLAGELFF. The CDR3 DNA is TGTGCCAGCAGTACCCGACAGGGTTTGGCCGGGGAGCTGTTTTTT.

The CDR3 spells CASSSTTGASTDTQYF. The CDR3 region has the DNA TGCGCCAGCAGCTCGACGACAGGGGCAAGCACAGATACGCAGTATTTT. The chain combines TRBV4-1 with TRBJ2-3; 8 nucleotides agree with TRBD1. J lost 0 bases, V lost 5 bases, and 7 bases had no gene match. CDR3 length: 16 amino acids. The germline V gene encodes CDR1 MGHRA and CDR2 YSYEKL.

This clone was seen just once. The CDR3 sequence: CASSGRLADYNEQFF. CDR3 DNA sequence: TGTGCCAGCAGTGGGCGACTAGCGGACTACAATGAGCAGTTCTTC. The genes are TRBV6-1 and TRBJ2-1, with TRBD2 matching 9 bases. J lost 3 bases, V lost 4 bases, and 4 bases had no gene match. This CDR3 has 15 amino acids. The V gene's germline CDR1 is MNHNS and CDR2 SASEGT.

This chain links TRBV6-5 with TRBJ2-7; 10 bases map to TRBD2. Trimming cost V 2 bases and J 2 bases; bases outside gene matches: 3. This CDR3 spans 15 amino acids. The germline gives CDR1 MNHEY, CDR2 SVGAGI. The CDR3 DNA reads as TGTGCCAGCAGTTACAGTACTAGCGGGGCCTACGAGCAGTACTTC. This gives the protein CASSYSTSGAYEQYF.